This T cell receptor beta chain was recovered during a study of OX40 agonist ivuxolimab in advanced cancers. Background on the study: Ivuxolimab, an antibody acting as an agonist of OX40 (CD134), was used to treat patients.

Profiled with immunoSEQ multiplex PCR; TCRdb holds only in-frame clones, not every one. The data hold more than 25,000 clones, with about nine tenths observed a single time. Sequencing used CD4+ or CD8+ T cells sorted from blood, obtained in a trial of the OX40 agonist ivuxolimab. The TCR comes from an adult with an advanced solid tumor such as melanoma, head and neck, liver or kidney cancer.

This CDR3 reads CASSPLGTEFYGYTF. The CDR3 bases are TGCGCCAGCAGCCCTCTCGGGACCGAGTTTTATGGCTACACCTTC. The chain couples TRBV5-1 to TRBJ1-2; TRBD1 is a possible D gene (5 bases). Per germline, CDR1 SGHRS and CDR2 YFSETQ. This CDR3 region has 15 residues. V was clipped by 4 bases and J by 5 bases, with 18 bases between them.